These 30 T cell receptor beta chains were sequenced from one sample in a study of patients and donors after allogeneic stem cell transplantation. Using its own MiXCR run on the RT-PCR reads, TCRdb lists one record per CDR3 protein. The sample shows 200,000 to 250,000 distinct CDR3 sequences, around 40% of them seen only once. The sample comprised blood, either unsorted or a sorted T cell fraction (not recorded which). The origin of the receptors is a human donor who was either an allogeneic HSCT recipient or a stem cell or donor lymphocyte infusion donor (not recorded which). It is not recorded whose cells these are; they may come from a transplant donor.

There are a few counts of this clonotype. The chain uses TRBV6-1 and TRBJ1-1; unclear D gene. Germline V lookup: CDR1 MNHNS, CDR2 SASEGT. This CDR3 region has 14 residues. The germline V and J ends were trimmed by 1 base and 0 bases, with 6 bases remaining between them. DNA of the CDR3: TGTGCCAGCAGTGAAGACAACATGAACACTGAAGCTTTCTTT. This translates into CASSEDNMNTEAFF.

CDR3: CASSYAQQGEAFF. Here the CDR3 DNA reads TGTGCCAGCAGTTACGCGCAACAGGGAGAAGCTTTCTTT. The rearrangement links TRBV6-5 to TRBJ1-1, with D tentatively TRBD1 (6 bases). CDR1 and CDR2 (germline): MNHEY, SVGAGI. The CDR3 runs to 13 residues. The V and J ends lost 2 bases and 8 bases respectively, with 12 bases between them.

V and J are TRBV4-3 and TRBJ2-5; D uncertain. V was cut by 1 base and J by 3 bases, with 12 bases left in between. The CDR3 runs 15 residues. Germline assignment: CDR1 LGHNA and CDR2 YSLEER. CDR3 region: CASSQGVSSKETQYF. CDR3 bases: TGCGCCAGCAGCCAAGGGGTTTCGAGTAAAGAGACCCAGTACTTC.

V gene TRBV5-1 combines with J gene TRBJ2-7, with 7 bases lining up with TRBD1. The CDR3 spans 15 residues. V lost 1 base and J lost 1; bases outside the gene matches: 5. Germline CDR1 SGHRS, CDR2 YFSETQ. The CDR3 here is CASSLLQGSSYEQYF. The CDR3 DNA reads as TGCGCCAGCAGCTTGTTACAGGGGAGTTCCTACGAGCAGTACTTC.

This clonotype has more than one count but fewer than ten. CDR3 in DNA: TGTGCCAGCAGTCGACCGACTAGCGGGGGCGCAGATACGCAGTATTTT. Translated, it gives CASSRPTSGGADTQYF. This chain connects TRBV12-3 or TRBV12-4 to TRBJ2-3; TRBD2 aligns across 12 bases. Unmatched junction bases numbered 7, after V lost 5 bases and J lost 4 bases. The CDR3 length is 16 residues.

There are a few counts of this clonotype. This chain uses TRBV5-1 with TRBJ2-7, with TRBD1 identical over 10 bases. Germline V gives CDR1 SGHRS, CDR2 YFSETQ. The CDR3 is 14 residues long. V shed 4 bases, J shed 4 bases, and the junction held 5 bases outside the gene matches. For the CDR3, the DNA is TGCGCCAGCAGCCGGGACAGGGGATCGTACGAGCAGTACTTC. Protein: CASSRDRGSYEQYF.

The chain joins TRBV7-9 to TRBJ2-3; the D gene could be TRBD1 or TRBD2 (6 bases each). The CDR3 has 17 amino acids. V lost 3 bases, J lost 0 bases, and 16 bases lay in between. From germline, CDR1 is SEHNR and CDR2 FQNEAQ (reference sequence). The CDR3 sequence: CASSLFAGTSSTDTQYF. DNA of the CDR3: TGTGCCAGCAGCTTGTTCGCGGGGACATCTAGCACAGATACGCAGTATTTT.

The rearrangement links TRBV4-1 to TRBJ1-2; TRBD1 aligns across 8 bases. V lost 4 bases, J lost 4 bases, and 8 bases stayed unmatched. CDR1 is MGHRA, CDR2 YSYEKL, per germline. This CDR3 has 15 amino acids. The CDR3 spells CASSLLDRVGYGYTF. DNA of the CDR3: TGCGCCAGCAGCCTACTGGACAGGGTCGGCTATGGCTACACCTTC.

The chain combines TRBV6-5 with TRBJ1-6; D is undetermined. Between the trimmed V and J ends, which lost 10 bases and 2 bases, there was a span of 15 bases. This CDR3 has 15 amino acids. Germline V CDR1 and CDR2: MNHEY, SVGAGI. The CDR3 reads CATSAEGTYNSPLHF. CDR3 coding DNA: TGTGCCACCTCCGCGGAAGGGACCTATAATTCACCCCTCCACTTT.

CDR3 nucleotide sequence: TGTGCCAGCAGTTTATCGACGGCAGATACGCAGTATTTT. Translated: CASSLSTADTQYF. The chain uses TRBV27 and TRBJ2-3; D remains unclear. The CDR3 loop spans 13 amino acids. Germline V CDR1 and CDR2: MNHEY, SMNVEV (reference sequence). V was pared by 0 bases and J by 4 bases, with 5 bases between.

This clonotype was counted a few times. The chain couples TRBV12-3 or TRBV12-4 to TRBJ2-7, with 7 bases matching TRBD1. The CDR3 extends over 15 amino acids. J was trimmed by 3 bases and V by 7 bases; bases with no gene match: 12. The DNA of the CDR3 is TGTGCCAGCACCAGGACAGGAGCATTCGGCTACGAGCAGTACTTC. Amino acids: CASTRTGAFGYEQYF.

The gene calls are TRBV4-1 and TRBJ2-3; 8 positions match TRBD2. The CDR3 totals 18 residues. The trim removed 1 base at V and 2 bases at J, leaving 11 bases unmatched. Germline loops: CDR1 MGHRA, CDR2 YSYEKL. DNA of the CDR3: TGCGCCAGCAGCCAAGTTTGGCCGAGCGGGGGACACACAGATACGCAGTATTTT. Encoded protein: CASSQVWPSGGHTDTQYF.

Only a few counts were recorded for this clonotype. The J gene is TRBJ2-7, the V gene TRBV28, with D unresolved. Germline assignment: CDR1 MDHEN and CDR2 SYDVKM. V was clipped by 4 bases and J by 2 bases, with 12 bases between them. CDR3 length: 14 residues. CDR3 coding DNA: TGTGCCAGCAGTTCTGGGCAGGCCCCCTACGAGCAGTACTTC. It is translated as CASSSGQAPYEQYF.

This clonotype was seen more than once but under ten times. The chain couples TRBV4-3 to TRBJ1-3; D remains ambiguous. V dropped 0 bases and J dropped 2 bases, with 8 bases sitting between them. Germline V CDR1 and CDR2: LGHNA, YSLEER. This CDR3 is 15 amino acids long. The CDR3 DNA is TGCGCCAGCAGCCAAGATCTAGGGCCTGGAAACACCATATATTTT. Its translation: CASSQDLGPGNTIYF.

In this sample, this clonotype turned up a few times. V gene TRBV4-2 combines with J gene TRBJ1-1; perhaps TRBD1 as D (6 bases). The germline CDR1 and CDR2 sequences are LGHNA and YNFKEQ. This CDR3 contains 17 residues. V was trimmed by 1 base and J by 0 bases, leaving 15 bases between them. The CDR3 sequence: CASSQVRGGGLNTEAFF. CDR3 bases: TGTGCCAGCAGCCAAGTTAGGGGTGGGGGGCTGAACACTGAAGCTTTCTTT.

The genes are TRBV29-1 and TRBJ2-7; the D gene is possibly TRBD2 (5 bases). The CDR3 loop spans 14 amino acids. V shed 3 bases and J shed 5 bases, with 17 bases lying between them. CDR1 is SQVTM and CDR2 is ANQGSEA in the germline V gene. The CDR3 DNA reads TGCAGCGTTGAGTGGGAGACCATGGCCCACGAGCAGTACTTC. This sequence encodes CSVEWETMAHEQYF.

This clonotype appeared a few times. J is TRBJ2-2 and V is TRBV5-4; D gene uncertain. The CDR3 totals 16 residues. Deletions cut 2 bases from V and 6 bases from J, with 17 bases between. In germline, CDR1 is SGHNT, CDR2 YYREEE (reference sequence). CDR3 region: CASSFGLRQYAGELFF. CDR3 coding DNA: TGTGCCAGCAGCTTTGGGCTCCGGCAATACGCCGGGGAGCTGTTTTTT.

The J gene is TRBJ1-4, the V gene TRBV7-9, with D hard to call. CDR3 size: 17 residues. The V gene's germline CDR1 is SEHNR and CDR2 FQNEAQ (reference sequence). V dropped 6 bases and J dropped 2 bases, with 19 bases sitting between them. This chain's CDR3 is CASRTNPIGGTNEKLFF. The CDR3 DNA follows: TGTGCCAGCAGGACCAACCCCATCGGTGGGACTAATGAAAAACTGTTTTTT.

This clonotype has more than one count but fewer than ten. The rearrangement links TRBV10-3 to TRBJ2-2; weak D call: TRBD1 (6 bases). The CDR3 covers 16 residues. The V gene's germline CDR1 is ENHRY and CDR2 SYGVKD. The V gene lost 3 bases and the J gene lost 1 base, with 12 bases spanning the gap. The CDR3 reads CAISEVGQMNTGELFF. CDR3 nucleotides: TGTGCCATCAGTGAAGTGGGACAAATGAACACCGGGGAGCTGTTTTTT.

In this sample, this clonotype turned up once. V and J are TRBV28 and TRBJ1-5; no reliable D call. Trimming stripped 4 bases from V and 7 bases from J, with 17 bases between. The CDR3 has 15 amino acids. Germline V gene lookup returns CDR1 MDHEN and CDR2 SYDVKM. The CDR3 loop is CASSWGGGLEQPQHF. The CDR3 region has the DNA TGTGCCAGCAGTTGGGGAGGAGGCTTAGAGCAGCCCCAGCATTTT.

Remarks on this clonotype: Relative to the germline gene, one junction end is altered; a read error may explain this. This chain's CDR3 is CASSLSGNEQFF. The CDR3 DNA sequence: TGTGCCAGCAGCTTGTCTGGCAATGAGCAGTTCTTC. The chain combines TRBV5-1 with TRBJ2-1; D is uncertain. The germline gives CDR1 SGHRS, CDR2 YFSETQ. The CDR3 totals 12 residues.

CDR3 nucleotides: TGCAGTGCTAGCGCGGACAACTATGGCTACACCTTC. Translated: CSASADNYGYTF. The V and J genes are TRBV20-1 and TRBJ1-2; the D is unclear. The CDR3 is 12 amino acids. CDR1 and CDR2 (germline): DFQATT, SNEGSKA (reference sequence). The V gene lost 3 bases and the J gene lost 2 bases, with 7 bases spanning the gap.

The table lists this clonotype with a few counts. The CDR3 reads CASSSHGQANTEAFF. The CDR3 nucleotides are TGTGCCAGCAGTTCTCACGGACAGGCGAACACTGAAGCTTTCTTT. The chain uses TRBV6-6 and TRBJ1-1, with TRBD1 identical over 7 bases. The CDR3 sequence is 15 residues long. V gave up 4 bases and J gave up 1 base; unmatched junction bases: 6. Per germline, CDR1 MNHNY and CDR2 SVGAGI (reference sequence).

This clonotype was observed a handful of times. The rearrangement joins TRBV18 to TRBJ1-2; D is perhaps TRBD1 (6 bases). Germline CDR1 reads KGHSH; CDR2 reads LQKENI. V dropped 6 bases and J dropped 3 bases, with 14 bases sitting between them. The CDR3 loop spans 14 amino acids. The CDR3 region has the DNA TGTGCCAGCTCTCGTCCGGGGGCGGACTATGGCTACACCTTC. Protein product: CASSRPGADYGYTF.

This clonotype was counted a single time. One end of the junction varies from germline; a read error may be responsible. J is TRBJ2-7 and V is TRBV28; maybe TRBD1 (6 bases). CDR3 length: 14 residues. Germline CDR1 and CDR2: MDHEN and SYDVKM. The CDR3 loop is CASSPWPRVRGESF. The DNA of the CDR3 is TGTGCCAGCAGTCCTTGGCCCAGGGTCAGGGGCGAGTCCTTC.

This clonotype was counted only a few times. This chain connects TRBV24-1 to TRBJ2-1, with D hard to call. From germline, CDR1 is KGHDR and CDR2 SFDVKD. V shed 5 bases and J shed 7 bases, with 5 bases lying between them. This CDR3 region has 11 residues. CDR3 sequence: CATSAVNEQFF. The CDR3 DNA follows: TGTGCCACCAGTGCAGTGAATGAGCAGTTCTTC.

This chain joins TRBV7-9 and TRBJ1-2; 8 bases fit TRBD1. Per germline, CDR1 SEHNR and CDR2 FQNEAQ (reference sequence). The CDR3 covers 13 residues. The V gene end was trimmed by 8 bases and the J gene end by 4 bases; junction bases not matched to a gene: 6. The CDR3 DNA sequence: TGTGCCAGCGCTAAAGGACAGGGCTATGGCTACACCTTC. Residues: CASAKGQGYGYTF.

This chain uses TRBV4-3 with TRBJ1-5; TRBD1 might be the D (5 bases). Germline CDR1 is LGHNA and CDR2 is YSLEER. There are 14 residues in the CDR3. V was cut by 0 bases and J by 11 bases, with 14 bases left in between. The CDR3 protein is CASSQDRVQGAQHF. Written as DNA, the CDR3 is TGCGCCAGCAGCCAAGATCGGGTCCAAGGGGCCCAGCATTTT.

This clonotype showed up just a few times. This chain's CDR3 is CASSSGADTGELFF. As DNA, the CDR3 is TGCGCCAGCAGCTCTGGGGCGGACACCGGGGAGCTGTTTTTT. The chain employs TRBV5-1 and TRBJ2-2, with D perhaps TRBD1 (5 bases). V was shortened by 3 bases and J by 3 bases, with 9 bases between the two germline ends. Germline V lookup: CDR1 SGHRS, CDR2 YFSETQ. This CDR3 comprises 14 residues.

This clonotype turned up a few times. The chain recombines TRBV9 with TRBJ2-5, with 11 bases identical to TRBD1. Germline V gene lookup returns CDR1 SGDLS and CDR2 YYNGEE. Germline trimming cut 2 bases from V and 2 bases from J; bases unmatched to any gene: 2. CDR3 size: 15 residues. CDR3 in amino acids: CASSVRDRGQETQYF. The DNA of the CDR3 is TGTGCCAGCAGCGTTCGGGACAGGGGGCAAGAGACCCAGTACTTC.